This T cell receptor beta chain was captured by sequencing in a study of blood T cell repertoires in COVID-19. Study-wide context: The study drew acute and convalescent COVID-19 samples from the United States, Italy and Spain. PBMCs, B-cell-depleted T cells, or T cells were the source of the cDNA or gDNA that made up the material.

TCRdb keeps only in-frame clones here, not all; method: immunoSEQ multiplex PCR. The sample yields roughly 30,000 clones, 72% seen once. Germline trimming cut 4 bases from V and 0 bases from J; bases unmatched to any gene: 10. The CDR3 totals 16 residues. The germline V gene encodes CDR1 SGHRS and CDR2 YFSETQ. The receptor's source is a boy aged 2-15 years with active or convalescent COVID-19. The chain links TRBV5-1 to TRBJ2-7; TRBD2 matches at 7 bases. Sequencing was done on a sample of peripheral blood. The CDR3 DNA follows: TGCGCCAGCAGCCGCTTAGGGAGGGAGGCCTCCTACGAGCAGTACTTC. It specifies CASSRLGREASYEQYF.